This TCR beta chain comes out of a study of T-cell reconstitution after alpha-beta-depleted transplantation in children. This sample's TCRbeta library carried unique molecular identifier barcodes. TCRdb re-derived calls from the PCR reads in MiXCR, one entry per CDR3 protein. The profile shows under 50,000 distinct CDR3 sequences, around 53% of them singletons. The germline V gene has CDR1 MRHNA and CDR2 SNTAGT. The CDR3 length is 13 residues. V lost 4 bases to trimming and J lost 7 bases, with 11 bases between them. This clonotype was detected a few times. The V call is TRBV6-4, the J call TRBJ2-1; D is unclear. Sequenced material: peripheral blood, taken before TCRalphabeta/CD19-depleted stem cell transplant. This TCR was sampled from a boy less than two years old with SCID, due to receive a stem cell transplant. The CDR3 DNA follows: TGTGCCAGCAGTGTTGGAGCCGAGAATGAGCAGTTCTTC. Amino acids: CASSVGAENEQFF.